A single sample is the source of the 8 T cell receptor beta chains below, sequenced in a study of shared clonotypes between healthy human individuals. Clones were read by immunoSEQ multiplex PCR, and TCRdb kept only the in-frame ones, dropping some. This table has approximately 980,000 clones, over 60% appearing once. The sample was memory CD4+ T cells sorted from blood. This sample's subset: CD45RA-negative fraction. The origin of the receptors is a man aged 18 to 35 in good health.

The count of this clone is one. Written as DNA, the CDR3 is TGTGCCAGCAGCTTACGCTCGTTGTCTGGGGCCAACGTCCTGACTTTC. Encoded protein: CASSLRSLSGANVLTF. This chain uses TRBV5-6 with TRBJ2-6; D gene ambiguous. The germline gives CDR1 SGHDT, CDR2 YYEEEE. The CDR3 runs to 16 residues. V lost 2 bases to trimming and J lost 1 base, with 10 bases between them.

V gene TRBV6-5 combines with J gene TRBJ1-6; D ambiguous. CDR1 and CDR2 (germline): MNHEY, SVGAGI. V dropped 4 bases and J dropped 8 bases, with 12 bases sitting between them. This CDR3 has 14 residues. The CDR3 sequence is CASSLKPLHSPLHF. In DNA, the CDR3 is TGTGCCAGCAGTTTAAAGCCCCTCCATTCACCCCTCCACTTT.

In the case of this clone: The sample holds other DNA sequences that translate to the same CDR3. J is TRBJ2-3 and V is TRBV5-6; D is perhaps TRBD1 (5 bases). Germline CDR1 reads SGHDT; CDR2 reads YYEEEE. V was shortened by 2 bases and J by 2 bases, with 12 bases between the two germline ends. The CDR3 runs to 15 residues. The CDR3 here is CASSLDRGVTDTQYF. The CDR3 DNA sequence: TGTGCCAGCAGCTTAGATAGGGGCGTCACAGATACGCAGTATTTT.

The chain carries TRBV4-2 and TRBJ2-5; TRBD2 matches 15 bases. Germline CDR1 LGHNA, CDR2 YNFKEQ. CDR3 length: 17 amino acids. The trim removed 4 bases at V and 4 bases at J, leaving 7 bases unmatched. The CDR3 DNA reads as TGTGCCAGCAGCCGGACTAGCGGGGGGGACCTCCCAGAGACCCAGTACTTC. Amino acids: CASSRTSGGDLPETQYF.

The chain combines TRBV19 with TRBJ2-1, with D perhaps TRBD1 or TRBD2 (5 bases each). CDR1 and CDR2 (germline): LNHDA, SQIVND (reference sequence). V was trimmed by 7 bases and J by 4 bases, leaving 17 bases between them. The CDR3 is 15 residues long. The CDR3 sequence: CASTPGTGNYNEQFF. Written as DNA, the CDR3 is TGTGCCAGTACCCCCGGGACGGGGAATTACAATGAGCAGTTCTTC.

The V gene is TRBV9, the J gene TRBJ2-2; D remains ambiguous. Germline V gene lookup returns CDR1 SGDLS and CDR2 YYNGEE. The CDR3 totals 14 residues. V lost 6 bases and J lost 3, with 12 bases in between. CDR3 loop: CASKKGLDTGELFF. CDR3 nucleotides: TGTGCCAGCAAGAAGGGATTGGACACCGGGGAGCTGTTTTTT.

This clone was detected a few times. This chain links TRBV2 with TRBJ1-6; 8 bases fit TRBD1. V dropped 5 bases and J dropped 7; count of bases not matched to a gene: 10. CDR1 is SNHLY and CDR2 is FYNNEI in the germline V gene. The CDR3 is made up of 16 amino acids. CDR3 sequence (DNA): TGTGCCAGCAGTTACCAGACGACAGGGGTAAATTCACCCCTCCACTTT. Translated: CASSYQTTGVNSPLHF.

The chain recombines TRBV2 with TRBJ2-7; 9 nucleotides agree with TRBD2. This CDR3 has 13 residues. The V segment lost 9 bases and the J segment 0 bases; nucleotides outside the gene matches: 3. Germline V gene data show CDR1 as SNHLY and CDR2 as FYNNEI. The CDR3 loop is CAREREDSYEQYF. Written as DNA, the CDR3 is TGTGCCAGAGAGCGGGAGGACTCCTACGAGCAGTACTTC. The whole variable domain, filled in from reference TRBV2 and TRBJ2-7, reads EPEVTQTPSHQVTQMGQEVILRCVPISNHLYFYWYRQILGQKVEFLVSFYNNEISEKSEIFDDQFSVERPDGSNFTLKIRSTKLEDSAMYFCAREREDSYEQYFGPGTRLTVT.